A single sample gave rise to the 11 T cell receptor beta chains below, sequenced in a study of cytomegalovirus exposure and HLA in healthy donors. The study ran its PCR with 60 Vbeta and 13 Jbeta primers. Libraries were prepared by immunoSEQ multiplex PCR; TCRdb keeps only in-frame clonotypes and omits some of them. The sample consists of about 210,000 clones, more than 80% of them appearing once. The sequencing input was PBMCs. Receptors originate from a man aged 30 to 39 in good health and CMV-seronegative.

The gene calls are TRBV29-1 and TRBJ2-3, with 11 bases fitting TRBD2. The CDR3 runs 17 residues. In germline, CDR1 is SQVTM, CDR2 ANQGSEA. The J segment lost 2 bases and the V segment lost 6 bases, leaving 13 bases of the junction unmatched. CDR3 in DNA: TGCAGCGTAAGCGCCCGCGGTAGCGGGGGGGCCACAGATACGCAGTATTTT. Amino acid sequence: CSVSARGSGGATDTQYF.

The CDR3, as DNA: TGCGCCAGCAGCTTGGACCCAGGGGGTTCCGGAGATACGCAGTATTTT. This gives the protein CASSLDPGGSGDTQYF. The chain combines TRBV5-1 with TRBJ2-3; 7 bases fit TRBD1. Looked up from germline, CDR1 is SGHRS and CDR2 is YFSETQ. The CDR3 loop spans 16 amino acids. V lost 0 bases, J lost 5 bases, and 9 bases stayed unmatched.

The J gene is TRBJ1-5, the V gene TRBV28, with D unclear. The CDR3 loop spans 15 amino acids. V was pared by 6 bases and J by 3 bases, with 15 bases between. The germline V gene has CDR1 MDHEN and CDR2 SYDVKM. The CDR3 DNA reads TGTGCCAGCAGGAACGGCGGGATCACCAATCAGCCCCAGCATTTT. This gives the protein CASRNGGITNQPQHF.

The chain links TRBV2 to TRBJ2-1; a possible D gene is TRBD1 (5 bases). Trimming took off 7 bases at V and 10 bases at J, with 20 bases between the two ends. Per the germline V gene, CDR1 is SNHLY and CDR2 is FYNNEI. There are 14 residues in the CDR3. Here the CDR3 reads CASNPGSMRTEQFF. CDR3 DNA: TGTGCCAGCAATCCAGGGTCCATGCGGACCGAGCAGTTCTTC.

The rearrangement uses TRBV6-4 and TRBJ2-3, with no clear D. The V and J ends lost 0 bases and 0 bases respectively, with 10 bases between them. CDR1 is MRHNA, CDR2 SNTAGT, per germline. This CDR3 has 16 residues. The chain's CDR3 is CASSDSFRRSTDTQYF. The CDR3 DNA sequence: TGTGCCAGCAGTGACTCGTTCAGGCGAAGCACAGATACGCAGTATTTT.

The chain uses TRBV9 and TRBJ1-1; 7 bases are shared with TRBD1. The CDR3 extends over 14 amino acids. V trimming: 4 bases; J trimming: 4 bases; junction bases outside the gene matches: 7. Per the germline V gene, CDR1 is SGDLS and CDR2 is YYNGEE. The CDR3 DNA reads TGTGCCAGCAGCTTATTTTCAGGGGGCACTGAAGCTTTCTTT. Translated: CASSLFSGGTEAFF.

The chain is built from TRBV7-9 and TRBJ2-7; a possible D gene is TRBD2 (6 bases). The CDR3 is 13 residues long. Germline CDR1 and CDR2: SEHNR and FQNEAQ (reference sequence). V lost 5 bases, J lost 5 bases, and 13 bases lay in between. The CDR3: CASSPAGSHEQYF. The CDR3 DNA reads as TGTGCCAGCAGCCCCGCGGGGAGCCACGAGCAGTACTTC.

The chain employs TRBV7-9 and TRBJ1-2; 11 bases are a match to TRBD1. With V trimmed by 4 bases and J by 8 bases, 9 bases remained unmatched. The germline gives CDR1 SEHNR, CDR2 FQNEAQ (reference sequence). This CDR3 spans 15 amino acids. The CDR3 sequence is CASSSGTGGVEGYTF. The CDR3 DNA follows: TGTGCCAGCAGCTCGGGGACAGGGGGAGTGGAAGGCTACACCTTC.

This clone was seen only a few times. The chain couples TRBV4-2 to TRBJ1-3; maybe TRBD1 (5 bases). This CDR3 contains 16 residues. Between the trimmed V and J ends, which lost 1 base and 3 bases, there was a span of 13 bases. Germline V CDR1 and CDR2: LGHNA, YNFKEQ. CDR3 DNA sequence: TGTGCCAGCAGCCAAGGTAGACAGCGCTTTGGAAACACCATATATTTT. Translated: CASSQGRQRFGNTIYF.

The rearrangement joins TRBV6-5 to TRBJ2-7; 8 bases agree with TRBD1. V was pared by 5 bases and J by 10 bases, with 7 bases of the junction left unmatched. The length of the CDR3 is 12 residues. The germline CDR1 and CDR2 sequences are MNHEY and SVGAGI. The CDR3 reads CASSPDRGFQYF. The CDR3, as DNA: TGTGCCAGCAGTCCCGACAGGGGATTTCAGTACTTC.

This sequence joins TRBV6-6 and TRBJ1-3; 7 positions agree with TRBD1. In germline, CDR1 is MNHNY, CDR2 SVGAGI (reference sequence). V lost 5 bases, J lost 0 bases, and 7 bases stayed unmatched. The CDR3 covers 16 residues. As DNA, the CDR3 is TGTGCCAGCAGTCGACAGGGTCGGAGCTCTGGAAACACCATATATTTT. Protein product: CASSRQGRSSGNTIYF.